These 30 T cell receptor beta chains were sequenced from one sample in a study of CD8 T cells in Susac syndrome. RNA amounts of roughly 0.5 to 1 ug underwent reverse transcription with random hexamers. TCRdb reprocessed the immunoSEQ multiplex PCR reads with MiXCR, giving one entry per CDR3 protein. The data show roughly 130,000 distinct CDR3 sequences, with approximately 96% seen just once and approximately 0.15% held by the top ten. Input material: CD4+ T cells from PBMCs. These TCRs come from a human donor with Susac syndrome.

The rearrangement uses TRBV29-1 and TRBJ1-2; tentative D call: TRBD1 (5 bases). The CDR3 is 13 residues long. Trimming removed 3 bases at V and 8 bases at J, with 16 bases between. Germline V gene lookup returns CDR1 SQVTM and CDR2 ANQGSEA. The DNA for the CDR3 is TGCAGCGTTGATAGCAGGGAACACTGGGGCTACACCTTC. As protein: CSVDSREHWGYTF.

The V gene is TRBV4-3, the J gene TRBJ2-5; 7 bases match TRBD2. The length of the CDR3 is 14 residues. Germline V gene lookup returns CDR1 LGHNA and CDR2 YSLEER. V dropped 0 bases and J dropped 8; count of bases not matched to a gene: 6. CDR3 protein: CASSQDFAGATQYF. In DNA, the CDR3 is TGCGCCAGCAGCCAAGATTTTGCGGGAGCTACCCAGTACTTC.

V usage is TRBV5-8 and J usage is TRBJ1-2, with a possible D match to TRBD1 (6 bases). Germline V gene data show CDR1 as SGHTS and CDR2 as YDEGEE. CDR3 length: 11 residues. The V end was cut by 8 bases, the J end by 4 bases, with 9 bases between. This CDR3 is CASGGGYGYTF. The CDR3 bases are TGTGCCAGTGGAGGGGGCTATGGCTACACCTTC.

A single count supports this clonotype. The chain recombines TRBV20-1 with TRBJ2-1; tentatively, D is TRBD2 (5 bases). The CDR3 covers 15 residues. V lost 6 bases and J 0 bases, leaving 15 bases between the germline ends. CDR1 is DFQATT, CDR2 SNEGSKA, per germline (reference sequence). This CDR3 reads CSASRAGSSYNEQFF. CDR3 nucleotide sequence: TGCAGTGCATCCCGGGCGGGTAGCTCCTACAATGAGCAGTTCTTC.

The chain has TRBV20-1 and TRBJ2-6; a weak D match, TRBD2 (6 bases). This CDR3 has 16 amino acids. Germline CDR1 and CDR2: DFQATT and SNEGSKA (reference sequence). Trimming pared 6 bases from V and 4 bases from J, leaving 19 bases between. The DNA of the CDR3 is TGCAGTGCCCCTGGGAGGTCTTCCGCCGGGGCCAACGTCCTGACTTTC. Translation: CSAPGRSSAGANVLTF.

The chain carries TRBV15 and TRBJ2-5; D tentatively reads TRBD1 or TRBD2 (5 bases each). Germline CDR1 is LNHNV and CDR2 is YYDKDF (reference sequence). This CDR3 contains 14 residues. The germline V and J ends were trimmed by 3 bases and 2 bases, with 10 bases remaining between them. The CDR3 spells CATSRRDPQETQYF. CDR3 coding DNA: TGTGCCACCAGCAGGAGGGACCCACAAGAGACCCAGTACTTC.

V is TRBV25-1 and J is TRBJ1-2; possibly TRBD1 for D (6 bases). Per germline, CDR1 MGHDK and CDR2 SYGVNS. The length of the CDR3 is 12 residues. The V gene lost 6 bases and the J gene lost 5 bases, with 10 bases spanning the gap. For the CDR3, the DNA is TGTGCCAGCAGAGGGGGTTCTTATGGCTACACCTTC. Its translation is CASRGGSYGYTF.

V and J are TRBV25-1 and TRBJ2-7; D uncertain. Deletions cut 2 bases from V and 3 bases from J, with 11 bases between. Germline V gives CDR1 MGHDK, CDR2 SYGVNS. This CDR3 contains 14 residues. The CDR3 region is CASSEARRSYEQYF. The CDR3 coding sequence is TGTGCCAGCAGTGAAGCCAGAAGGAGCTACGAGCAGTACTTC.

In this sample, this clonotype turned up once. V usage is TRBV29-1 and J usage is TRBJ2-1; 7 bases agree with TRBD2. V lost 4 bases to trimming and J lost 3 bases; unmatched junction nucleotides: 9. Germline CDR1 SQVTM, CDR2 ANQGSEA. CDR3 length: 15 amino acids. CDR3 residues: CSVASASGDYNEQFF. The CDR3 DNA follows: TGCAGCGTTGCGAGCGCTAGCGGAGACTACAATGAGCAGTTCTTC.

V gene TRBV5-1 combines with J gene TRBJ2-2; the match to TRBD2 covers 7 bases. This CDR3 spans 15 amino acids. Per germline, CDR1 SGHRS and CDR2 YFSETQ. After removal of 4 bases from V and 0 bases from J, the junction contained 3 bases not matched to a gene. The CDR3 loop reads CASSASGTNTGELFF. Written as DNA, the CDR3 is TGCGCCAGCAGCGCCAGCGGGACGAACACCGGGGAGCTGTTTTTT.

The chain is built from TRBV24-1 and TRBJ2-7, with D unclear. The germline CDR1 and CDR2 sequences are KGHDR and SFDVKD. Trimming took 4 bases from V and 3 from J, leaving 9 bases between them. This CDR3 contains 13 residues. This CDR3 reads CATSDSKLYEQYF. For the CDR3, the DNA is TGTGCCACCAGTGACTCCAAACTCTACGAGCAGTACTTC.

The chain is built from TRBV5-1 and TRBJ1-2, with D perhaps TRBD1 (6 bases). Trimming pared 1 base from V and 6 bases from J, leaving 10 bases between. This CDR3 is built from 13 residues. Germline CDR1 SGHRS, CDR2 YFSETQ. DNA of the CDR3: TGCGCCAGCAGCTTGCACAGGGAGGATGGCTACACCTTC. The encoded protein is CASSLHREDGYTF.

The chain couples TRBV20-1 to TRBJ2-5; TRBD2 matches at 7 bases. CDR1 and CDR2 (germline): DFQATT, SNEGSKA (reference sequence). J was trimmed by 4 bases and V by 0 bases; bases with no gene match: 8. This CDR3 has 15 residues. The chain's CDR3 is CSARDGGLPRETQYF. The DNA for the CDR3 is TGCAGTGCTAGAGATGGGGGACTACCTAGAGAGACCCAGTACTTC.

The rearrangement uses TRBV7-9 and TRBJ1-2; D unresolved. V was cut by 5 bases and J by 0 bases, with 10 bases left in between. In germline, CDR1 is SEHNR, CDR2 FQNEAQ (reference sequence). This CDR3 has 14 amino acids. The CDR3 sequence: CASSRDVSNYGYTF. The CDR3 DNA sequence: TGTGCCAGCAGCCGGGATGTTTCTAACTATGGCTACACCTTC.

The V gene is TRBV15, the J gene TRBJ2-2; D remains unclear. Germline V gene lookup returns CDR1 LNHNV and CDR2 YYDKDF (reference sequence). Trimming pared 5 bases from V and 0 bases from J, leaving 10 bases between. CDR3 length: 15 residues. The DNA of the CDR3 is TGTGCCACCAGCCACCGGGCGACGAACACCGGGGAGCTGTTTTTT. It codes for CATSHRATNTGELFF.

The chain employs TRBV7-3 and TRBJ1-1, with D possibly TRBD1 on 6 matching bases. The germline V gene has CDR1 SGHTA and CDR2 FQGTGA. This CDR3 has 14 amino acids. V lost 6 bases and J 0 bases, leaving 11 bases between the germline ends. In DNA form, the CDR3 reads TGTGCCAGCAGTCCGGGACACATGAACACTGAAGCTTTCTTT. Translating gives CASSPGHMNTEAFF.

This clonotype was counted once. This chain joins TRBV20-1 and TRBJ2-5; D not resolved. This CDR3 spans 14 amino acids. Germline V CDR1 and CDR2: DFQATT, SNEGSKA (reference sequence). V was clipped by 0 bases and J by 4 bases, with 12 bases between them. CDR3 sequence: CSARDSGFLETQYF. The CDR3 coding sequence is TGCAGTGCTAGAGATTCAGGATTTCTAGAGACCCAGTACTTC.

A single count supports this clonotype. The chain carries TRBV28 and TRBJ2-7; 12 bases fit TRBD2. Germline V gene sequence: CDR1 MDHEN, CDR2 SYDVKM. The CDR3 contains 15 residues. Trimming took 7 bases from V and 2 from J; bases not matched to a gene: 6. This CDR3 reads CASTFLAGGTYEQYF. In nucleotides, the CDR3 is TGTGCCAGCACCTTCCTAGCGGGAGGGACCTACGAGCAGTACTTC.

The genes are TRBV20-1 and TRBJ1-2, with TRBD1 matching over 11 bases. The V gene end was trimmed by 8 bases and the J gene end by 5 bases; junction bases not matched to a gene: 7. The CDR3 loop spans 13 amino acids. Germline V gene sequence: CDR1 DFQATT, CDR2 SNEGSKA (reference sequence). This CDR3 reads CSIPGQGEYGYTF. The CDR3 DNA sequence: TGCAGTATCCCGGGACAGGGGGAATATGGCTACACCTTC.

The J gene is TRBJ2-5, the V gene TRBV5-4; 11 nucleotides match TRBD2. The CDR3 covers 14 residues. Looked up from germline, CDR1 is SGHNT and CDR2 is YYREEE (reference sequence). With 4 bases clipped from V and 5 bases from J, the junction kept 4 bases outside the gene matches. CDR3 DNA: TGTGCCAGCAGCGGGACTAGCGGAGGGGAGACCCAGTACTTC. It is translated as CASSGTSGGETQYF.

The chain recombines TRBV7-8 with TRBJ2-3; 8 bases match TRBD2. CDR1 is SGHVS and CDR2 is FQNEAQ in the germline V gene. CDR3 length: 16 residues. V trimming: 1 base; J trimming: 5 bases; junction bases outside the gene matches: 8. The CDR3 loop reads CASSLVSGREGDTQYF. The CDR3 DNA reads as TGTGCCAGCAGCTTAGTTTCCGGGAGGGAGGGAGATACGCAGTATTTT.

The chain employs TRBV30 and TRBJ2-1; perhaps TRBD1 as D (5 bases). The CDR3 is made up of 16 amino acids. Trimming cost V 1 base and J 0 bases, with 13 bases left between them. Germline CDR1 and CDR2: GTSNPN and SVGIG (reference sequence). The CDR3: CAWSGPRQSSYNEQFF. The CDR3 DNA reads TGTGCCTGGAGTGGCCCCCGACAGAGCTCCTACAATGAGCAGTTCTTC.

V is TRBV30 and J is TRBJ1-4; no firm D call. The CDR3 runs 16 residues. Looked up from germline, CDR1 is GTSNPN and CDR2 is SVGIG (reference sequence). V was cut by 1 base and J by 4 bases, with 16 bases left in between. CDR3 DNA: TGTGCCTGGAGTGCCCCAATTCGGGTATATAATGAAAAACTGTTTTTT. This translates into CAWSAPIRVYNEKLFF.

The chain employs TRBV2 and TRBJ1-5, with D possibly TRBD1 on 6 matching bases. The ends were cut back, 7 bases at V and 0 bases at J, with 13 bases in the middle. The V gene's germline CDR1 is SNHLY and CDR2 FYNNEI. CDR3 length: 15 residues. In DNA form, the CDR3 reads TGTGCCAGCATTGCCGACAGGACTAGCAATCAGCCCCAGCATTTT. Translated, it gives CASIADRTSNQPQHF.

The chain employs TRBV2 and TRBJ2-3; 8 bases match TRBD1. The CDR3 sequence is 14 residues long. The germline V gene encodes CDR1 SNHLY and CDR2 FYNNEI. V dropped 6 bases and J dropped 2; count of bases not matched to a gene: 4. CDR3 sequence reads: CASRTGALTDTQYF. The CDR3 bases are TGTGCCAGCAGGACAGGGGCCCTCACAGATACGCAGTATTTT.

The chain has TRBV4-1 and TRBJ1-2, with D tentatively TRBD1 (5 bases). The CDR3 spans 14 residues. The ends were cut back, 1 base at V and 4 bases at J, with 10 bases in the middle. Germline V gene data show CDR1 as MGHRA and CDR2 as YSYEKL. The CDR3 reads CASSQGAGTYGYTF. The DNA for the CDR3 is TGCGCCAGCAGCCAAGGGGCAGGGACCTATGGCTACACCTTC.

The chain couples TRBV20-1 to TRBJ2-1; possibly TRBD1 for D (6 bases). Germline V CDR1 and CDR2: DFQATT, SNEGSKA (reference sequence). The CDR3 is made up of 15 amino acids. V dropped 1 base and J dropped 2 bases, with 12 bases sitting between them. The chain's CDR3 is CSARASRGAYNEQFF. The DNA of the CDR3 is TGCAGTGCTAGAGCTTCCAGGGGCGCCTACAATGAGCAGTTCTTC.

The rearrangement uses TRBV20-1 and TRBJ2-3; D may match TRBD1 or TRBD2 (6 bases each). Germline V lookup: CDR1 DFQATT, CDR2 SNEGSKA (reference sequence). There are 16 residues in the CDR3. V was cut by 4 bases and J by 3 bases, with 20 bases left in between. CDR3 protein: CSATPNRGRTTDTQYF. CDR3 DNA: TGCAGTGCTACCCCCAATAGGGGGAGGACGACAGATACGCAGTATTTT.

The J gene is TRBJ2-5, the V gene TRBV12-3 or TRBV12-4, with D hard to call. Trimming took 1 base from V and 7 from J, leaving 4 bases between them. The length of the CDR3 is 11 residues. Here the CDR3 reads CASSLEATQYF. Here the CDR3 DNA reads TGTGCCAGCAGTTTAGAGGCGACCCAGTACTTC.

The J gene is TRBJ2-1, the V gene TRBV4-2; 11 bases match TRBD2. After removal of 3 bases from V and 5 bases from J, the junction contained 6 bases not matched to a gene. The CDR3 sequence is 16 residues long. In germline, CDR1 is LGHNA, CDR2 YNFKEQ. The DNA of the CDR3 is TGTGCCAGCAGCCACCCCGGGACTAGCGGTGACAATGAGCAGTTCTTC. This translates into CASSHPGTSGDNEQFF.